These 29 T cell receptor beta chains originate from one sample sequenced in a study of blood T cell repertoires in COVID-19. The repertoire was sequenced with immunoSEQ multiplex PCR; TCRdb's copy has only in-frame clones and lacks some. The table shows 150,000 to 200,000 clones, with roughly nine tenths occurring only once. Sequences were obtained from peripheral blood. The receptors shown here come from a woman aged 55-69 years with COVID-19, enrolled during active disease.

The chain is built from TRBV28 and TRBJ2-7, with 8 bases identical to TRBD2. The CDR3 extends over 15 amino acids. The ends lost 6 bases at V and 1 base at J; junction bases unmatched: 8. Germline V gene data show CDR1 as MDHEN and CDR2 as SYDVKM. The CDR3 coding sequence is TGTGCCAGCAGGACCAGCGGGAGCGGGTCCTACGAGCAGTACTTC. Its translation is CASRTSGSGSYEQYF.

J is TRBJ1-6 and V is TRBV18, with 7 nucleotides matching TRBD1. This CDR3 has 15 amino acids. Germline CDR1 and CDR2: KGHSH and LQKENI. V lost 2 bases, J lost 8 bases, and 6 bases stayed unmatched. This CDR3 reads CASSPSGTDHSPLHF. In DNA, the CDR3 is TGTGCCAGCTCACCATCCGGGACAGACCATTCACCCCTCCACTTT.

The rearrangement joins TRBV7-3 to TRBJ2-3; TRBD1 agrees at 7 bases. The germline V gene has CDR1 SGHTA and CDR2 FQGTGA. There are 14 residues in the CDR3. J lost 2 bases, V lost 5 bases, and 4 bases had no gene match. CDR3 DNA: TGTGCCAGCAGCCAGACAGGGCCCACAGATACGCAGTATTTT. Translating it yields CASSQTGPTDTQYF. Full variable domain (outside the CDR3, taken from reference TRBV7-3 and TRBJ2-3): GAGVSQTPSNKVTEKGKYVELRCDPISGHTALYWYRQSLGQGPEFLIYFQGTGAADDSGLPNDRFFAVRPEGSVSTLKIQRTERGDSAVYLCASSQTGPTDTQYFGPGTRLTVL.

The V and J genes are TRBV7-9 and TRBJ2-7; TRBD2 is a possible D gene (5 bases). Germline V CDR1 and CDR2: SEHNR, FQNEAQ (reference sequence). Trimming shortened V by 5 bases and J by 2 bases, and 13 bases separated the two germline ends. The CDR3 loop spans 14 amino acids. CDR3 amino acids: CASSGPGKPYEQYF. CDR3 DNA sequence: TGTGCCAGCAGCGGCCCGGGAAAACCCTACGAGCAGTACTTC. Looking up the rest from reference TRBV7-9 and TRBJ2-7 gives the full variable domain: DTGVSQNPRHKITKRGQNVTFRCDPISEHNRLYWYRQTLGQGPEFLTYFQNEAQLEKSRLLSDRFSAERPKGSFSTLEIQRTEQGDSAMYLCASSGPGKPYEQYFGPGTRLTVT.

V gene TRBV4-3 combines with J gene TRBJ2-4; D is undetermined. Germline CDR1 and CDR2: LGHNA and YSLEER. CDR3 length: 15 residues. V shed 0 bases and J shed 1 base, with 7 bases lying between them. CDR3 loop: CASSQDHRAKNIQYF. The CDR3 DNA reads TGCGCCAGCAGCCAAGATCATCGGGCCAAAAACATTCAGTACTTC.

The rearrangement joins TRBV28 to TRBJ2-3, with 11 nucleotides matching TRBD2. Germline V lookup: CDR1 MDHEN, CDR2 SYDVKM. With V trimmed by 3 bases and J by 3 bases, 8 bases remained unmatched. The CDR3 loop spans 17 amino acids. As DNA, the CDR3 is TGTGCCAGCAGTTTGAGTAGCGGGAGGGCCAGGACAGATACGCAGTATTTT. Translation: CASSLSSGRARTDTQYF.

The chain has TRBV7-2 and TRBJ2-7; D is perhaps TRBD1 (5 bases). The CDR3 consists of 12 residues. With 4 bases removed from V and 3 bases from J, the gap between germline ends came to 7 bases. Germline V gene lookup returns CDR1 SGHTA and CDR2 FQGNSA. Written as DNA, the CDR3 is TGTGCCAGCAGCTCGACAGTCTACGAGCAGTACTTC. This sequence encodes CASSSTVYEQYF.

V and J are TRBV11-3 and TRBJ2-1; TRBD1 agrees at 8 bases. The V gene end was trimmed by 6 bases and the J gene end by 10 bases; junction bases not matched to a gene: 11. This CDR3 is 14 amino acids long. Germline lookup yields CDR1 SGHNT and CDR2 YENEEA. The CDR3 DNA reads TGTGCCAGCAGTTCCGGGACAGGAGAGGAGGAGCAGTTCTTC. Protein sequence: CASSSGTGEEEQFF.

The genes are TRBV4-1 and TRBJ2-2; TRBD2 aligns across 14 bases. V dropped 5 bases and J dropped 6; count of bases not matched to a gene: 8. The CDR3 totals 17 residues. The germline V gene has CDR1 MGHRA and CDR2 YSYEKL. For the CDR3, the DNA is TGCGCCAGCAGCGAAAGACTAGCGGGAGGGCCTGCCGGGGAGCTGTTTTTT. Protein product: CASSERLAGGPAGELFF.

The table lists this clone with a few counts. CDR3 DNA: TGCGCCAGCAGCCTCTTAGCGGGGGCGGCCTCTGGGGCCAACGTCCTGACTTTC. Its translation is CASSLLAGAASGANVLTF. The J gene is TRBJ2-6, the V gene TRBV5-1; 9 bases match TRBD2. The germline CDR1 and CDR2 sequences are SGHRS and YFSETQ. The CDR3 has 18 residues. The V segment lost 4 bases and the J segment 0 bases; nucleotides outside the gene matches: 8.

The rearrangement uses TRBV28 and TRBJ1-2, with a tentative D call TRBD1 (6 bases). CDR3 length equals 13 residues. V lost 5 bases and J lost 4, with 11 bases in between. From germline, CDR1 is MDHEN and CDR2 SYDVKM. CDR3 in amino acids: CASSLAGAYGYTF. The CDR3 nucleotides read TGTGCCAGCAGTCTGGCAGGGGCCTATGGCTACACCTTC.

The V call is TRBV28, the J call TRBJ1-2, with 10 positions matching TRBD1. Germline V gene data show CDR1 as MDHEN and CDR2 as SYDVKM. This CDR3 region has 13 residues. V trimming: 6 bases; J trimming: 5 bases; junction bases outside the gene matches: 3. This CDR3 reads CASSLGQGYGYTF. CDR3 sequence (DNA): TGTGCCAGCAGCTTGGGACAGGGGTATGGCTACACCTTC.

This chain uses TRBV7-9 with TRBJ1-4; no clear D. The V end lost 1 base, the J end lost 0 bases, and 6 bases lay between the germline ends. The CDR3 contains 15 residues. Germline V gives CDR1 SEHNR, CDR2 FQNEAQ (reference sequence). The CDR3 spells CASSLDGATNEKLFF. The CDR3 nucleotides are TGTGCCAGCAGCTTAGACGGAGCAACTAATGAAAAACTGTTTTTT.

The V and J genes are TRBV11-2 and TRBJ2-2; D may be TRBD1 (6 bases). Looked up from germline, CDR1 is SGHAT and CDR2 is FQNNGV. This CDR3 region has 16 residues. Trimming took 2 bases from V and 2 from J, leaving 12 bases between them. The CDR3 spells CASSLIVTGNTGELFF. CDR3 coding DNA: TGTGCCAGCAGCTTAATAGTGACAGGCAACACCGGGGAGCTGTTTTTT.

In DNA, the CDR3 is TGCGCCAGCAGCCAACTAGGGGGACAGCGTTCTGAAAAACTGTTTTTT. It encodes CASSQLGGQRSEKLFF. The chain combines TRBV4-3 with TRBJ1-4; 7 bases match TRBD1. The junction had 10 bases not matched to a gene; V was cut back by 2 bases and J by 7 bases. Germline V gene sequence: CDR1 LGHNA, CDR2 YSLEER. CDR3 length: 16 residues.

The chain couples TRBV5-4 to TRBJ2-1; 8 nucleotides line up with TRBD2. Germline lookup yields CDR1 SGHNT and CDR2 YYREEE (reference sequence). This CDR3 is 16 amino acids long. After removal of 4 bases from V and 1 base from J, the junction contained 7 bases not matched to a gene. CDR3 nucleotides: TGTGCCAGCAGCCGGGTTCCGGGAGGGTCCTACAATGAGCAGTTCTTC. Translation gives CASSRVPGGSYNEQFF.

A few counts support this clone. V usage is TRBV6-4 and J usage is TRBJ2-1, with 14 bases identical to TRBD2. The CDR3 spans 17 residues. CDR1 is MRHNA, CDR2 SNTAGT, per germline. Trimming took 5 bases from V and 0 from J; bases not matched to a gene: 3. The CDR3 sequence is CASSKGTSGSSYNEQFF. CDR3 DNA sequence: TGTGCCAGCAGTAAAGGGACTAGCGGGAGCTCCTACAATGAGCAGTTCTTC.

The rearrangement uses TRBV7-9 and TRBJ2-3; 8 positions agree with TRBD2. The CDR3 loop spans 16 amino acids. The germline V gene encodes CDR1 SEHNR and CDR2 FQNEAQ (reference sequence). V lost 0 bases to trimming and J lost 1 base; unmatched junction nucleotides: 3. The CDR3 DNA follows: TGTGCCAGCAGCTTAGCGTCGACTAGCGGCACAGATACGCAGTATTTT. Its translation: CASSLASTSGTDTQYF.

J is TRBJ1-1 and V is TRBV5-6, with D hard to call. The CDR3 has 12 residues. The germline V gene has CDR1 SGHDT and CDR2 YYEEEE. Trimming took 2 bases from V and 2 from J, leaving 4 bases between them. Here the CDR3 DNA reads TGTGCCAGCAGCTTATTAAACACTGAAGCTTTCTTT. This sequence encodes CASSLLNTEAFF.

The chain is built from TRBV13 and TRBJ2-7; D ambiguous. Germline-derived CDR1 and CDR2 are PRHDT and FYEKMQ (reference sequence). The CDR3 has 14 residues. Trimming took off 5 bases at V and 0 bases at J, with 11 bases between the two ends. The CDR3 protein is CASSLPQSSYEQYF. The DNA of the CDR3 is TGTGCCAGCAGCCTCCCACAGAGCTCCTACGAGCAGTACTTC.

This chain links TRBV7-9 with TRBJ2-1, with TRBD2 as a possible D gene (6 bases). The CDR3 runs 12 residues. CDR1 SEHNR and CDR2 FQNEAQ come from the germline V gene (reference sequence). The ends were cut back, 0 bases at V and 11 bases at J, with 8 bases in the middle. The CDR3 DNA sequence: TGTGCCAGCAGCTTAGCGGAGGGTAAGCAGTTCTTC. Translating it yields CASSLAEGKQFF.

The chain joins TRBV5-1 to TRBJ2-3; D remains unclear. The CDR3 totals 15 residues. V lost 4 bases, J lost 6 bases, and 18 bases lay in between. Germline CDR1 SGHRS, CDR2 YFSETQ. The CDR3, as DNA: TGCGCCAGCAGCGTGACGACTCTCTTAAGGGATACGCAGTATTTT. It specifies CASSVTTLLRDTQYF.

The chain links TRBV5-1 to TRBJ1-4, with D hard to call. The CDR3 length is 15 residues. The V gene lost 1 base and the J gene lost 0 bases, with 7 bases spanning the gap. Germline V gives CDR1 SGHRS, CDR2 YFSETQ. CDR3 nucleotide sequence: TGCGCCAGCAGCTTGTCCGACTCAACTAATGAAAAACTGTTTTTT. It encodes CASSLSDSTNEKLFF.

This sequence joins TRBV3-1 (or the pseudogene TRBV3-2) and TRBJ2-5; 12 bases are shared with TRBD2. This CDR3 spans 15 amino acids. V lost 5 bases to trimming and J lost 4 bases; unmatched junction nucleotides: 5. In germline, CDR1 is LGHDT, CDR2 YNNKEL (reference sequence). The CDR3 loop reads CASSRLAGVRETQYF. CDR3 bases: TGTGCCAGCAGCAGACTAGCGGGAGTTAGAGAGACCCAGTACTTC.

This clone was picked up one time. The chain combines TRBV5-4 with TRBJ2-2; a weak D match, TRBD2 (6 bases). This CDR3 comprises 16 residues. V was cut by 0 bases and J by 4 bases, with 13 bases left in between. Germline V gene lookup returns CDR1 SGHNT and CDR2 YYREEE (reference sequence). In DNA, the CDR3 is TGTGCCAGCAGCTTGGAGCCCGGAGGGAGCACCGGGGAGCTGTTTTTT. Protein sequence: CASSLEPGGSTGELFF.

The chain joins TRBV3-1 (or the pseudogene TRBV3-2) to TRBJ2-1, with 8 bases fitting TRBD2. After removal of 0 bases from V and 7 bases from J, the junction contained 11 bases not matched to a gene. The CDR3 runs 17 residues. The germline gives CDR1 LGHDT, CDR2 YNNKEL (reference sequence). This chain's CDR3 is CASSQELAGGLSNEQFF. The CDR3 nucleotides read TGTGCCAGCAGCCAAGAATTGGCGGGAGGTCTTAGTAATGAGCAGTTCTTC.

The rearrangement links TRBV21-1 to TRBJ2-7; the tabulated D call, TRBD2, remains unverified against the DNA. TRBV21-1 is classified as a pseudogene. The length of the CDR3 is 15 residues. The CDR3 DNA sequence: TGTGCCAGCAGCAAAGAGGTGGGAGGGCTCCTAGCCACCCACTTC. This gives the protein CASSKEVGGLLATHF.

The CDR3: CASSLRRGQPQHF. The CDR3 DNA reads as TGTGCCAGCAGTTTACGTCGAGGTCAGCCCCAGCATTTT. This sequence joins TRBV27 and TRBJ1-5; D gene uncertain. Between the trimmed V and J ends, which lost 2 bases and 6 bases, there was a span of 8 bases. Germline values: CDR1 MNHEY, CDR2 SMNVEV (reference sequence). The length of the CDR3 is 13 residues.

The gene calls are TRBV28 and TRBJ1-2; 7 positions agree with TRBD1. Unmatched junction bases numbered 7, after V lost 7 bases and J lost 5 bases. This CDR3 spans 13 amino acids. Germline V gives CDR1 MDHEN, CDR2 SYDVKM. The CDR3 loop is CASKKTGQYGYTF. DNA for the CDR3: TGTGCCAGCAAAAAGACAGGGCAATATGGCTACACCTTC.